The 30 T cell receptor beta chains given below trace back to one sample, sequenced in a study of T cells in tuberculosis (dated by TCRdb to the late 2010s). The receptor library was made with the immunoSEQ multiplex PCR assay. The table comes from immuneACCESS by way of TCRdb, which keeps in-frame sequences with V and J called. Part of the clones is missing from these tables; in studies checked, under half for an unresolved V gene and the rest for unknown reasons. The sample table shows some 41,000 clones, and roughly 94% are seen once. About 2% of the sample comes from the top ten. Input material: PBMCs. The receptors were gathered from a donor between 10 and 35 years old with latent tuberculosis or without tuberculosis infection. Some clones in this sample may be carry-over from other donors' samples.

Only one count was recorded for this clone. J is TRBJ1-3 and V is TRBV25-1, with unresolved D. The germline V and J ends were trimmed by 6 bases and 0 bases, with 6 bases remaining between them. Germline V gene sequence: CDR1 MGHDK, CDR2 SYGVNS. The CDR3 is made up of 13 amino acids. CDR3 DNA: TGTGCCAGCAGCGCGGACTCTGGAAACACCATATATTTT. It yields the protein CASSADSGNTIYF.

The chain joins TRBV4-3 to TRBJ1-2; 8 bases match TRBD1. CDR1 and CDR2 from the germline V gene are LGHNA and YSLEER. The CDR3 loop spans 16 amino acids. The V and J ends lost 4 bases and 3 bases, in that order; junction bases with no gene match: 10. The CDR3 loop reads CASSPISGQGDYGYTF. In DNA, the CDR3 is TGCGCCAGCAGCCCAATAAGCGGACAGGGTGACTATGGCTACACCTTC.

The rearrangement links TRBV9 to TRBJ2-7; 7 positions agree with TRBD2. Germline loops: CDR1 SGDLS, CDR2 YYNGEE. V shed 3 bases, J shed 6 bases, and the junction held 6 bases outside the gene matches. The CDR3 runs to 13 residues. CDR3 nucleotides: TGTGCCAGCAGCGCCCAGACTAGCCCCGAGCAGTACTTC. Translating it yields CASSAQTSPEQYF.

In this sample, this clone turned up once. The chain couples TRBV5-8 to TRBJ2-1, with D hard to call. Germline assignment: CDR1 SGHTS and CDR2 YDEGEE. The CDR3 length is 13 residues. V was trimmed by 1 base and J by 5 bases, leaving 7 bases between them. The CDR3 DNA sequence: TGTGCCAGCAGCTTGCGTTTAGACAATGAGCAGTTCTTC. Protein product: CASSLRLDNEQFF. Based on the CDR3 plus reference TRBV5-8 and TRBJ2-1, the full variable domain is EAGVTQSPTHLIKTRGQQATLRCSPISGHTSVYWYQQALGLGLQFLLWYDEGEERNRGNFPPRFSGRQFPNYSSELNVNALELEDSALYLCASSLRLDNEQFFGPGTRLTVL.

The chain carries TRBV5-1 and TRBJ1-1; tentative D call: TRBD1 (6 bases). Per germline, CDR1 SGHRS and CDR2 YFSETQ. The CDR3 runs to 14 residues. The V and J ends lost 3 bases and 4 bases respectively, with 13 bases between them. CDR3 loop: CASSWNTGTTEAFF. The CDR3 nucleotides read TGCGCCAGCAGCTGGAATACAGGGACCACTGAAGCTTTCTTT.

This chain uses TRBV4-3 with TRBJ2-1; the match to TRBD2 covers 11 bases. The CDR3 is 15 amino acids. Germline CDR1 and CDR2: LGHNA and YSLEER. Germline trimming cut 3 bases from V and 9 bases from J; bases unmatched to any gene: 7. CDR3 sequence (DNA): TGCGCCAGCAGCCAGGAACTAGCGGGAGCGGCTGAGCAGTTCTTC. Its translation is CASSQELAGAAEQFF.

The chain carries TRBV20-1 and TRBJ2-5; 7 bases are a match to TRBD1. Germline lookup yields CDR1 DFQATT and CDR2 SNEGSKA (reference sequence). J was trimmed by 4 bases and V by 6 bases; bases with no gene match: 2. The CDR3 length is 11 residues. CDR3 bases: TGCAGTGCGCACAGGGGAGAGACCCAGTACTTC. Residues: CSAHRGETQYF.

The V and J genes are TRBV6-5 and TRBJ2-5; 8 nucleotides line up with TRBD1. This CDR3 is built from 14 residues. CDR1 MNHEY and CDR2 SVGAGI come from the germline V gene. Trimming cost V 6 bases and J 5 bases; bases outside gene matches: 8. This CDR3 reads CASSYGQGMETQYF. CDR3 in DNA: TGTGCCAGCAGCTACGGACAGGGAATGGAGACCCAGTACTTC.

This clone was picked up one time. The rearrangement links TRBV2 to TRBJ2-1; D remains unclear. This CDR3 region has 15 residues. The V gene's germline CDR1 is SNHLY and CDR2 FYNNEI. V lost 4 bases to trimming and J lost 0 bases, with 10 bases between them. CDR3 in DNA: TGTGCCAGCAGTGCCTCTACTGGCTCCTACAATGAGCAGTTCTTC. It translates to CASSASTGSYNEQFF. Based on the CDR3 plus reference TRBV2 and TRBJ2-1, the full variable domain is EPEVTQTPSHQVTQMGQEVILRCVPISNHLYFYWYRQILGQKVEFLVSFYNNEISEKSEIFDDQFSVERPDGSNFTLKIRSTKLEDSAMYFCASSASTGSYNEQFFGPGTRLTVL.

This chain connects TRBV10-3 to TRBJ2-7, with 11 positions matching TRBD2. Germline loops: CDR1 ENHRY, CDR2 SYGVKD. The CDR3 is 12 residues long. The V gene end was trimmed by 10 bases and the J gene end by 9 bases; junction bases not matched to a gene: 8. As DNA, the CDR3 is TGTGCCACTACTAGCGGGAGCCCATTGCAGTACTTC. Encoded protein: CATTSGSPLQYF.

This chain links TRBV4-1 with TRBJ2-5; D is possibly TRBD2 (6 bases). This CDR3 has 14 residues. Trimming left V 0 bases short and J 4 bases short, with 9 bases between. CDR1 and CDR2 (germline): MGHRA, YSYEKL. Here the CDR3 reads CASSQDRGGETQYF. CDR3 bases: TGCGCCAGCAGCCAAGATAGGGGAGGAGAGACCCAGTACTTC.

V is TRBV5-1 and J is TRBJ2-2, with 7 bases lining up with TRBD2. CDR1 and CDR2 (germline): SGHRS, YFSETQ. The CDR3 is 14 residues long. The junction had 6 bases not matched to a gene; V was cut back by 3 bases and J by 7 bases. CDR3 region: CASSSAGVVGELFF. The DNA of the CDR3 is TGCGCCAGCAGCTCGGCGGGGGTTGTCGGGGAGCTGTTTTTT.

The rearrangement uses TRBV27 and TRBJ2-7; D may be TRBD1 (5 bases). The CDR3 is 13 residues long. The V gene's germline CDR1 is MNHEY and CDR2 SMNVEV (reference sequence). V was clipped by 4 bases and J by 7 bases, with 14 bases between them. CDR3 in DNA: TGTGCCAGCAGTTCCAACTTGGGGCGGGAGCAGTACTTC. Protein sequence: CASSSNLGREQYF.

The chain carries TRBV6-5 and TRBJ2-3; D might be TRBD2 (6 bases). V was trimmed by 7 bases and J by 2 bases, leaving 10 bases between them. Germline CDR1 is MNHEY and CDR2 is SVGAGI. The CDR3 is 13 amino acids. The CDR3 DNA reads as TGTGCCAGCACCCGGGGGTACACAGATACGCAGTATTTT. It encodes CASTRGYTDTQYF.

The genes are TRBV27 and TRBJ2-3; 8 nucleotides match TRBD1. Germline trimming cut 5 bases from V and 9 bases from J; bases unmatched to any gene: 7. Germline-derived CDR1 and CDR2 are MNHEY and SMNVEV (reference sequence). This CDR3 is built from 13 residues. This CDR3 reads CASSPGWTGTQYF. CDR3 in DNA: TGTGCCAGCAGTCCCGGGTGGACAGGGACGCAGTATTTT.

A single count supports this clone. The junction departs from germline at one end; a sequencing error may be responsible. The CDR3 DNA sequence: TGTGCCAGTAGTCCCTGGTCCGGGACAGCTATACATGAAGCTTCCTTT. Its translation: CASSPWSGTAIHEASF. This chain joins TRBV19 and TRBJ1-1; 7 bases line up with TRBD1. CDR1 is LNHDA and CDR2 is SQIVND in the germline V gene (reference sequence). This CDR3 contains 16 residues.

The chain is built from TRBV19 and TRBJ2-7; TRBD1 agrees at 10 bases. V was clipped by 8 bases and J by 5 bases; unmatched bases: 12. The CDR3 length is 15 residues. CDR1 is LNHDA, CDR2 SQIVND, per germline (reference sequence). The CDR3 region has the DNA TGTGCCAGTCATAGTATAGGAGACAGGGGGCACGAGCAGTACTTC. Translation: CASHSIGDRGHEQYF.

This clone was observed once. The J gene is TRBJ2-7, the V gene TRBV27; no clear D. The CDR3 spans 16 residues. Germline lookup yields CDR1 MNHEY and CDR2 SMNVEV (reference sequence). V was shortened by 5 bases and J by 0 bases, with 17 bases between the two germline ends. CDR3 DNA: TGTGCCAGCAGTCCTCCCTACAGTTCCCGCTCCTACGAGCAGTACTTC. It yields the protein CASSPPYSSRSYEQYF.

The chain recombines TRBV4-3 with TRBJ2-3; D remains unclear. Germline V CDR1 and CDR2: LGHNA, YSLEER. Trimming pared 4 bases from V and 6 bases from J, leaving 11 bases between. The CDR3 extends over 13 amino acids. CDR3 bases: TGCGCCAGCAGCCGGCAGACCGGGGATACGCAGTATTTT. It encodes CASSRQTGDTQYF.

The V call is TRBV7-3, the J call TRBJ2-5; TRBD1 matches at 9 bases. Germline values: CDR1 SGHTA, CDR2 FQGTGA. The CDR3 has 13 amino acids. J lost 5 bases, V lost 5 bases, and 3 bases had no gene match. As DNA, the CDR3 is TGTGCCAGCAGCCCCGGGACAGGGGAGACCCAGTACTTC. This sequence encodes CASSPGTGETQYF.

The chain has TRBV6-5 and TRBJ2-7; tentative D call: TRBD1 (5 bases). Trimming removed 10 bases from V and 4 bases from J, with 23 bases in between. The CDR3 covers 15 residues. The germline V gene has CDR1 MNHEY and CDR2 SVGAGI. CDR3 protein: CATIGFGHPGYEQYF. For the CDR3, the DNA is TGTGCCACCATTGGCTTCGGGCACCCAGGGTACGAGCAGTACTTC.

The chain joins TRBV19 to TRBJ2-6, with TRBD1 matching 11 bases. From germline, CDR1 is LNHDA and CDR2 SQIVND (reference sequence). Trimming removed 4 bases from V and 2 bases from J; junction bases left unmatched: 1. This CDR3 is 16 amino acids long. Here the CDR3 reads CASSTGQGAGANVLTF. As DNA, the CDR3 is TGTGCCAGTAGTACGGGACAGGGGGCTGGGGCCAACGTCCTGACTTTC.

The chain joins TRBV5-4 to TRBJ2-2; 9 bases map to TRBD1. V shed 0 bases and J 11 bases; nucleotides not matched to a gene: 8. This CDR3 comprises 15 residues. The germline V gene has CDR1 SGHNT and CDR2 YYREEE (reference sequence). CDR3 nucleotides: TGTGCCAGCAGCTTGGTGGGGACAGGGAATAGAGAGCTGTTTTTT. The encoded protein is CASSLVGTGNRELFF.

V usage is TRBV5-1 and J usage is TRBJ2-5; D may be TRBD2 (5 bases). V lost 4 bases to trimming and J lost 2 bases, with 6 bases between them. Germline assignment: CDR1 SGHRS and CDR2 YFSETQ. This CDR3 region has 12 residues. Written as DNA, the CDR3 is TGCGCCAGCAGCCGGGGACAAGAGACCCAGTACTTC. Its translation: CASSRGQETQYF.

The chain links TRBV4-2 to TRBJ2-3; 11 bases line up with TRBD2. Germline values: CDR1 LGHNA, CDR2 YNFKEQ. The CDR3 sequence is 16 residues long. Trimming cost V 4 bases and J 3 bases; bases outside gene matches: 6. The CDR3 here is CASSLAGGPLTDTQYF. DNA of the CDR3: TGTGCCAGCAGCCTAGCGGGAGGGCCCCTTACAGATACGCAGTATTTT.

V and J are TRBV30 and TRBJ2-6; 11 nucleotides agree with TRBD1. Germline loops: CDR1 GTSNPN, CDR2 SVGIG (reference sequence). With 5 bases clipped from V and 1 base from J, the junction kept 4 bases outside the gene matches. This CDR3 spans 16 amino acids. The DNA of the CDR3 is TGTGCCTGGGGGACAGGGGGGATGTCTGGGGCCAACGTCCTGACTTTC. Amino acids: CAWGTGGMSGANVLTF.

CDR3 coding DNA: TGTGCCAGCAGCCAACCGCCGGGACTCCAGGCCTACGAGCAGTACTTC. This translates into CASSQPPGLQAYEQYF. The J gene is TRBJ2-7, the V gene TRBV4-2; perhaps TRBD2 as D (6 bases). This CDR3 region has 16 residues. Germline V gives CDR1 LGHNA, CDR2 YNFKEQ. Trimming took 2 bases from V and 2 from J, leaving 16 bases between them.

V is TRBV28 and J is TRBJ2-1, with D hard to call. V was trimmed by 1 base and J by 1 base, leaving 8 bases between them. In germline, CDR1 is MDHEN, CDR2 SYDVKM. The length of the CDR3 is 15 residues. CDR3: CASSLYPSSYNEQFF. The CDR3 bases are TGTGCCAGCAGTTTATACCCTAGTTCCTACAATGAGCAGTTCTTC.

In its sample, this clone was seen a few times. V is TRBV29-1 and J is TRBJ2-2; D might be TRBD2 (6 bases). Germline assignment: CDR1 SQVTM and CDR2 ANQGSEA. This CDR3 has 13 amino acids. The germline V and J ends were trimmed by 7 bases and 4 bases, with 13 bases remaining between them. CDR3 sequence: CSASEGGTGELFF. The CDR3 nucleotides read TGCAGCGCCTCTGAGGGAGGCACCGGGGAGCTGTTTTTT.

The J gene is TRBJ2-7, the V gene TRBV7-3; D is possibly TRBD1 (6 bases). The V and J ends lost 5 bases and 0 bases respectively, with 11 bases between them. Per the germline V gene, CDR1 is SGHTA and CDR2 is FQGTGA. This CDR3 has 14 residues. CDR3 protein: CASSPTGGSYEQYF. The CDR3 DNA reads as TGTGCCAGCAGCCCGACAGGAGGCTCCTACGAGCAGTACTTC.